The text below deals with one T cell receptor beta chain. This entry belongs to a study of blood T cell repertoires in COVID-19. Background on the study: From T cells, B-cell-depleted T cells, or PBMCs came the material, which was cDNA or gDNA.

The CDR3 contains 15 residues. Germline V lookup: CDR1 SGHDN, CDR2 FVKESK. Trimming removed 4 bases at V and 1 base at J, with 14 bases between. The method was immunoSEQ multiplex PCR; TCRdb's version includes in-frame clones alone and lacks a portion of them. Found here are 75,000 or so clones, nearly 90% of them singletons; the top ten hold 6% to 8%. V and J are TRBV14 and TRBJ2-7; D possibly corresponds to TRBD1 (6 bases). Input material: peripheral blood. The sequence derives from a man between 65 and 80 years old with acute or convalescent COVID-19. The CDR3 here is CASSPLWTDSYEQYF. In DNA, the CDR3 is TGTGCCAGCAGCCCGCTTTGGACAGATTCCTACGAGCAGTACTTC.